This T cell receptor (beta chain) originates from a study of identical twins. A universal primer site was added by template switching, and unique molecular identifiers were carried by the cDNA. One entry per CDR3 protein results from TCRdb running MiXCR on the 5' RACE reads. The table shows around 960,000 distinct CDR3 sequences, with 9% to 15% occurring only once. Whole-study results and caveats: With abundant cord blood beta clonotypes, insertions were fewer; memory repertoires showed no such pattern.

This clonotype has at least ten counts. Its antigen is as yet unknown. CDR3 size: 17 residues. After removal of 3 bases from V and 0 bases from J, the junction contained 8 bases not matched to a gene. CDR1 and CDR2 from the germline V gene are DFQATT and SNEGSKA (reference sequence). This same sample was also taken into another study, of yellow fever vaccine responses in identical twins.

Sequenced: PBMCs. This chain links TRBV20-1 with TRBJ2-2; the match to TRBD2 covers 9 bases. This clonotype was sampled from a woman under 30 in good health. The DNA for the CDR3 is TGCAGTGCTAGGGACCGGCTAGCGGGAACGAACACCGGGGAGCTGTTTTTT. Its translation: CSARDRLAGTNTGELFF.